This section outlines one T cell receptor beta chain sequence together with its context. The antigen remains unidentified. The sample originates from a study of breast tumors, draining lymph nodes, adjacent tissues. Whole-study results and caveats: Tumor T cell lymph node origin was a supported hypothesis, not proven. Luminal-like breast cancer showed significantly greater tumor-nontumor repertoire similarity than basal-like breast cancer did.

One entry per CDR3 protein, called by TCRdb with MiXCR from the multiplex PCR reads. The repertoire holds approximately 23,000 distinct CDR3 sequences, with approximately 75% as singletons. CDR1 MDHEN and CDR2 SYDVKM come from the germline V gene. V was pared by 6 bases and J by 5 bases, with 6 bases of the junction left unmatched. This CDR3 comprises 13 residues. The V gene is TRBV28, the J gene TRBJ2-7; 8 bases agree with TRBD1. Sequencing was carried out using tumor-adjacent breast tissue. This receptor was taken from a female donor with breast cancer. Some clones in this sample may be carry-over from other donors' samples. CDR3 sequence reads: CASRGRGQHEQYF. The CDR3 DNA reads as TGTGCCAGCAGGGGCAGGGGGCAGCACGAGCAGTACTTC.